One T cell receptor (beta chain) is described in this entry. V shed 6 bases, J shed 1 base, and the junction held 2 bases outside the gene matches. The CDR3 is 16 residues long. Germline V gives CDR1 SNHLY, CDR2 FYNNEI. Profiling relied on immunoSEQ multiplex PCR, and the TCRdb table lists in-frame clones only, not all of them. Here the sample spans approximately 120,000 clones, 81% being singletons. This entry comes from a study of blood T cell repertoires in COVID-19. The chain has TRBV2 and TRBJ2-1, with 14 bases fitting TRBD2. The sample consisted of peripheral blood. This TCR derives from a woman between 45 and 65 years old with acute or convalescent COVID-19. For the CDR3, the DNA is TGTGCCAGCAGGGGGACTAGCGGGAGTTCCTACAATGAGCAGTTCTTC. It encodes CASRGTSGSSYNEQFF.